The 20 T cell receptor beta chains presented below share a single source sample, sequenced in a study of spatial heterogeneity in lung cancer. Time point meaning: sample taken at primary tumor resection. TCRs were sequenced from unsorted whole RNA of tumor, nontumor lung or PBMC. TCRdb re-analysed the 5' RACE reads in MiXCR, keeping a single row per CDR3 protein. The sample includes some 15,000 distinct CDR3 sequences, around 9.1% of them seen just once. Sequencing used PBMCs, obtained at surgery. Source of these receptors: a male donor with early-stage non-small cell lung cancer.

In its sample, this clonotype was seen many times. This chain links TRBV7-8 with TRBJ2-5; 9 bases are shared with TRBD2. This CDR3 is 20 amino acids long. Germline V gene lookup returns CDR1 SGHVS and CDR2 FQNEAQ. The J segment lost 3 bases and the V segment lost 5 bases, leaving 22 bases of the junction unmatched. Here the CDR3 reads CASSPFAAGGPVMYEETQYF. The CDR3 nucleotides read TGTGCCAGCAGCCCCTTCGCCGCGGGGGGGCCGGTAATGTACGAAGAGACCCAGTACTTC.

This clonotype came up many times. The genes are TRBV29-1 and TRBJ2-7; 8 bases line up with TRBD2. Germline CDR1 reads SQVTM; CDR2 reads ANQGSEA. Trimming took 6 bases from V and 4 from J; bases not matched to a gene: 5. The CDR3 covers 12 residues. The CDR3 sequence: CSVIAGRYEQYF. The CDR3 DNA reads TGCAGCGTCATAGCGGGAAGGTACGAGCAGTACTTC.

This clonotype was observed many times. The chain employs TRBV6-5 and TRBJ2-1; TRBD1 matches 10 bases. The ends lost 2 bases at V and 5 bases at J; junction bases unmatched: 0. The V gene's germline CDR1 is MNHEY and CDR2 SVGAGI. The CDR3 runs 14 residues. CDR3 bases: TGTGCCAGCAGTTACGGGACAGGGGACAATGAGCAGTTCTTC. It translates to CASSYGTGDNEQFF.

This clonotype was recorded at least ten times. DNA of the CDR3: TGTGCCAGCAGCTTTGAGGGCCCGAACACTGAAGCTTTCTTT. It specifies CASSFEGPNTEAFF. The gene calls are TRBV7-3 and TRBJ1-1; no definite D call. The CDR3 runs to 14 residues. The V gene lost 3 bases and the J gene lost 1 base, with 9 bases spanning the gap. From germline, CDR1 is SGHTA and CDR2 FQGTGA.

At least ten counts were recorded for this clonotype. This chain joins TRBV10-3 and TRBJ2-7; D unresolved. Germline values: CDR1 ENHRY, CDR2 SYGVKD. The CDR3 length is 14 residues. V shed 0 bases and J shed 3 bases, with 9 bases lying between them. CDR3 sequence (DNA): TGTGCCATCAGTGAGTCGACTCGATACTACGAGCAGTACTTC. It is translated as CAISESTRYYEQYF.

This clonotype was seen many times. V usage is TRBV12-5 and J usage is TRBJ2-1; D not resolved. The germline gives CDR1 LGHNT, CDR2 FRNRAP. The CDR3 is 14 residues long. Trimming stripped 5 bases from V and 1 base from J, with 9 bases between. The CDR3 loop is CASGPGISYNEQFF. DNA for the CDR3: TGTGCTAGTGGTCCAGGCATTTCCTACAATGAGCAGTTCTTC.

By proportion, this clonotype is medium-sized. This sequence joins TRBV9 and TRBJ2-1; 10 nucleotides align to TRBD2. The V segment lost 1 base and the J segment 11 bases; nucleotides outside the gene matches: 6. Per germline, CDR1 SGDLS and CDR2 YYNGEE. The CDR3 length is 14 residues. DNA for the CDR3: TGTGCCAGCAGCGTATCTAGCGGGAGCCCCAAGCAGTTCTTC. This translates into CASSVSSGSPKQFF. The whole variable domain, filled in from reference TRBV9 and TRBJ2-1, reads DSGVTQTPKHLITATGQRVTLRCSPRSGDLSVYWYQQSLDQGLQFLIQYYNGEERAKGNILERFSAQQFPDLHSELNLSSLELGDSALYFCASSVSSGSPKQFFGPGTRLTVL.

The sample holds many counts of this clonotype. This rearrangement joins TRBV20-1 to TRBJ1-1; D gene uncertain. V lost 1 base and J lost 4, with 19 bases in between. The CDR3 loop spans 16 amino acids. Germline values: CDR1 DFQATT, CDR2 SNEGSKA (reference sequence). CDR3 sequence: CSARGGPAGFGTEAFF. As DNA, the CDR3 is TGCAGTGCTAGAGGAGGCCCCGCGGGGTTCGGCACTGAAGCTTTCTTT.

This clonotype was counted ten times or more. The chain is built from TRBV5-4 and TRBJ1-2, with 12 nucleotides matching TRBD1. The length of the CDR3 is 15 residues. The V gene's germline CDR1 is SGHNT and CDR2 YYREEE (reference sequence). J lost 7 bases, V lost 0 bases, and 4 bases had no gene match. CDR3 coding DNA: TGTGCCAGCAGCTTGGCCGGGACAGGGGGCGGTGGCTACACCTTC. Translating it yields CASSLAGTGGGGYTF.

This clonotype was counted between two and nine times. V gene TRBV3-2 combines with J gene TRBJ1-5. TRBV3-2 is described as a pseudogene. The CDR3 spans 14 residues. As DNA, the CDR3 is TGTGCCAGCAGCCAAGTATCTGGAAATCAGCCCCAGCATTTT. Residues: CASSQVSGNQPQHF.

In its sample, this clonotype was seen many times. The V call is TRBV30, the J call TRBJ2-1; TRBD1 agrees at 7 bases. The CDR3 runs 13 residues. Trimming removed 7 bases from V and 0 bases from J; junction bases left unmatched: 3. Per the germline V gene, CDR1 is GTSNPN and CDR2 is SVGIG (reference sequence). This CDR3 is CAFGTVSYNEQFF. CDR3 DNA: TGTGCCTTCGGGACAGTCTCCTACAATGAGCAGTTCTTC.

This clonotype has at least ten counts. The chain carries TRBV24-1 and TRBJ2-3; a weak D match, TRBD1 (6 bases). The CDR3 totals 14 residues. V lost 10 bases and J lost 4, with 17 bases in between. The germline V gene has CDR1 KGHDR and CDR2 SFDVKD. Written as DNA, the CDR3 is TGTGCCACGGCTGACCCTAAGGGGGCAGATACGCAGTATTTT. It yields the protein CATADPKGADTQYF.

The DNA for the CDR3 is TGTGCCAGCAGCTTACTAAGCGGGAGCGATGAGCAGTTCTTC. Protein product: CASSLLSGSDEQFF. The genes are TRBV7-2 and TRBJ2-1; 8 bases align to TRBD2. This CDR3 spans 14 amino acids. CDR1 and CDR2 (germline): SGHTA, FQGNSA. V was pared by 2 bases and J by 8 bases, with 5 bases of the junction left unmatched.

Here the CDR3 DNA reads TGTGCCAGCAGTGGACAGGGGGTTAACACTGAAGCTTTCTTT. Amino acids: CASSGQGVNTEAFF. The genes are TRBV2 and TRBJ1-1, with TRBD1 matching 9 bases. The CDR3 length is 14 residues. Germline V lookup: CDR1 SNHLY, CDR2 FYNNEI. V lost 4 bases and J lost 2; bases outside the gene matches: 2. The entire variable domain, with the rest obtained from reference TRBV2 and TRBJ1-1, is as follows: EPEVTQTPSHQVTQMGQEVILRCVPISNHLYFYWYRQILGQKVEFLVSFYNNEISEKSEIFDDQFSVERPDGSNFTLKIRSTKLEDSAMYFCASSGQGVNTEAFFGQGTRLTVV.

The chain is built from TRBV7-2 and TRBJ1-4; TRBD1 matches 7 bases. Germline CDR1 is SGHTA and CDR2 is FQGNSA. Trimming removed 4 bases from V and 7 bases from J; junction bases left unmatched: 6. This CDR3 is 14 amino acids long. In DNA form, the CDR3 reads TGTGCCAGCAGCTGGGCCCCAGGGGGTGAAAAACTGTTTTTT. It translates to CASSWAPGGEKLFF.

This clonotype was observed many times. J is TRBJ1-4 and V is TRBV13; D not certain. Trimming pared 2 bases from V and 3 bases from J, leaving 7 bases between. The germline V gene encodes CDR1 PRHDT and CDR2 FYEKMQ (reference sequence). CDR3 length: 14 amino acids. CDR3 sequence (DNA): TGTGCCAGCAGCTTACGGCGGGCTAATGAAAAACTGTTTTTT. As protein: CASSLRRANEKLFF. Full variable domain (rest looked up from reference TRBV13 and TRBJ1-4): AAGVIQSPRHLIKEKRETATLKCYPIPRHDTVYWYQQGPGQDPQFLISFYEKMQSDKGSIPDRFSAQQFSDYHSELNMSSLELGDSALYFCASSLRRANEKLFFGSGTQLSVL.

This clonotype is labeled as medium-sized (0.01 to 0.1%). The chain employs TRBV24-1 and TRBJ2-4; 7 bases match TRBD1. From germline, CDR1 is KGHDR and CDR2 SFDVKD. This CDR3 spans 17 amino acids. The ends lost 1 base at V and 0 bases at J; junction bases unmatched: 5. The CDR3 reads CATSDLRDREAKNIQYF. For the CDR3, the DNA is TGTGCCACCAGTGATTTAAGAGACAGGGAAGCCAAAAACATTCAGTACTTC.

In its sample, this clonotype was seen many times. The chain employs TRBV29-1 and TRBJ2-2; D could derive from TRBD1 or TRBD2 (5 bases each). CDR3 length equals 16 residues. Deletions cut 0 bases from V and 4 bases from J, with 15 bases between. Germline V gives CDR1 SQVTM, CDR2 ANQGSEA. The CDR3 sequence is CSVEDIGERGTGELFF. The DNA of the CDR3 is TGCAGCGTTGAAGATATAGGGGAGCGTGGCACCGGGGAGCTGTTTTTT.

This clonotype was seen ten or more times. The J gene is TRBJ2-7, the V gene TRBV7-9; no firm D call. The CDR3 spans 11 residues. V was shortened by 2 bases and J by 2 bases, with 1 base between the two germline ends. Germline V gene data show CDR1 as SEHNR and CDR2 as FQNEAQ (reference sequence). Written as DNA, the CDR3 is TGTGCCAGCAGCTTAACCTACGAGCAGTACTTC. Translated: CASSLTYEQYF.

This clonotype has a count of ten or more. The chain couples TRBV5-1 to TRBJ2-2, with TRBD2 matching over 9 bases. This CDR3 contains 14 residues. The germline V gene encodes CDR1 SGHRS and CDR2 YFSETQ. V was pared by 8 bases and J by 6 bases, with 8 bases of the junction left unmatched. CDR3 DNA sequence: TGCGCCAGTGGATCTAGCGGGACTTCCGGGGAGCTGTTTTTT. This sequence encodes CASGSSGTSGELFF. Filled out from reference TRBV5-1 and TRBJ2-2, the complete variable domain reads KAGVTQTPRYLIKTRGQQVTLSCSPISGHRSVSWYQQTPGQGLQFLFEYFSETQRNKGNFPGRFSGRQFSNSRSEMNVSTLELGDSALYLCASGSSGTSGELFFGEGSRLTVL.